The TCR beta chain under discussion was sequenced for a study of graft-versus-host responses after intestinal transplantation. The study's findings and limits: Early after transplant, HvG clones declined as circulating GvH clones peaked.

The data were produced by immunoSEQ multiplex PCR, yet TCRdb's version contains in-frame clones alone and is incomplete. The data hold 100,000 or so clones, with approximately 95% observed a single time. Notes on this clone: Its antigen is not known.

CDR3 size: 13 residues. Unmatched junction bases numbered 7, after V lost 6 bases and J lost 5 bases. Looked up from germline, CDR1 is SGHNT and CDR2 is YYREEE (reference sequence). The sequencing here drew on unstimulated CD8+ T cells sorted from spleen or lymph node cells, taken before transplant. The rearrangement joins TRBV5-4 to TRBJ2-7; 8 bases agree with TRBD1. This receptor was obtained from a human donor who was the organ donor for an intestinal transplant. CDR3 nucleotides: TGTGCCAGCACCGGACAGGGTCGGGACGAGCAGTACTTC. This sequence encodes CASTGQGRDEQYF.